This T cell receptor (beta chain) was found in a study of graft-versus-host responses after intestinal transplantation. Study summary: Transplants given to recipients were multivisceral, liver-intestinal, or isolated intestinal. Tacrolimus plus steroids were given to all recipients for approximately three years, preceded by anti-thymocyte globulin induction.

In germline, CDR1 is SGHVS, CDR2 FNYEAQ. The ends were cut back, 1 base at V and 5 bases at J, with 15 bases in the middle. The CDR3 totals 16 residues. A remark on this clone: Antigen specificity is unknown.

Findings of the study overall: GvH clonotypes were identified within recipient marrow, with a subset emerging first in ileum or blood.

Produced via immunoSEQ multiplex PCR; TCRdb's table is partial and in-frame only. The sample lists more than 90,000 clones; more than 85% were seen once. J is TRBJ1-3 and V is TRBV7-6; D is uncertain. The sample here was unstimulated CD8+ T cells sorted from spleen or lymph node cells, taken before transplant. This clonotype was sampled from a human donor who was the organ donor for an intestinal transplant. The CDR3 DNA is TGTGCCAGCAGCTTAGATGCCAGGTCTCGGCGAAACACCATATATTTT. It encodes CASSLDARSRRNTIYF.